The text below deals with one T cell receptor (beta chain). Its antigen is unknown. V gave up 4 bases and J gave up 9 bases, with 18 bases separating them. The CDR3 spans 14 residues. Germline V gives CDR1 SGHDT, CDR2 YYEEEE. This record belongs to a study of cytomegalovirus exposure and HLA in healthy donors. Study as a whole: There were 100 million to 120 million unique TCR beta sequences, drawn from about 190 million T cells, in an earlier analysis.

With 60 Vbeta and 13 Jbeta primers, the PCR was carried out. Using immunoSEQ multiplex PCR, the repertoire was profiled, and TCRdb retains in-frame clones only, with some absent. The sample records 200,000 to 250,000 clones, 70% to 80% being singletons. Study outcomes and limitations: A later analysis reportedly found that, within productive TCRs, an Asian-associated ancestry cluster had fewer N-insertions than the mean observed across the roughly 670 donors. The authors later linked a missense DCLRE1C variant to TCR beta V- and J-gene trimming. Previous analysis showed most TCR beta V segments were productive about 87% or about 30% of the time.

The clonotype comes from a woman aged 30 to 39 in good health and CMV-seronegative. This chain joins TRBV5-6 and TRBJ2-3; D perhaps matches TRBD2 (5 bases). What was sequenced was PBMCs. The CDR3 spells CASSATSLLGTQYF. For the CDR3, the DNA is TGTGCCAGCAGCGCAACTAGTTTGTTGGGAACGCAGTATTTT.